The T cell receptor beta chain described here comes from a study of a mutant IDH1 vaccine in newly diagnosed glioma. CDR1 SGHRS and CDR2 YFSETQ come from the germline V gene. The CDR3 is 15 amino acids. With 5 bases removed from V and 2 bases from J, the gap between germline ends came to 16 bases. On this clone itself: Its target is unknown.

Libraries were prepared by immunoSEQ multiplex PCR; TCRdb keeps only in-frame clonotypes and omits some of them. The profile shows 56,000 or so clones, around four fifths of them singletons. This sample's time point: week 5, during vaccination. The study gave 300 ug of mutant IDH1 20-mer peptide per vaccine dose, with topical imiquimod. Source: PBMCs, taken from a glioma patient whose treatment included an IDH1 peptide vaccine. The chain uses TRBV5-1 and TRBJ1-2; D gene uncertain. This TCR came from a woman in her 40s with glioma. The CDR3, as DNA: TGCGCCAGCAGAACCGCCGCAACAGAGAACTATGGCTACACCTTC. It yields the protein CASRTAATENYGYTF.